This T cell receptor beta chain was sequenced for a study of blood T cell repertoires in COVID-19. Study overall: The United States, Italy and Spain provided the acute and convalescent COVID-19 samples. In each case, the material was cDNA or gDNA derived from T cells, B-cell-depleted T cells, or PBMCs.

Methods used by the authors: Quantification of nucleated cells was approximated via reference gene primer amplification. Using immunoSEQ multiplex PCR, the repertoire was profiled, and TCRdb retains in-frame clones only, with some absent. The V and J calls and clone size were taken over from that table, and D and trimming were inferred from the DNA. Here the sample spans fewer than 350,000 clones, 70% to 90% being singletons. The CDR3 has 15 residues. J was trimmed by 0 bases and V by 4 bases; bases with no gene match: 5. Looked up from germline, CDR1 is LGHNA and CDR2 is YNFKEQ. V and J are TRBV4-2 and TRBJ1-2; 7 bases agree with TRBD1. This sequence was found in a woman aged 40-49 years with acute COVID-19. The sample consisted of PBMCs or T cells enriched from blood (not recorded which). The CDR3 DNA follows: TGTGCCAGCAGCCGACCACAGGGGTCTAACTATGGCTACACCTTC. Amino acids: CASSRPQGSNYGYTF.